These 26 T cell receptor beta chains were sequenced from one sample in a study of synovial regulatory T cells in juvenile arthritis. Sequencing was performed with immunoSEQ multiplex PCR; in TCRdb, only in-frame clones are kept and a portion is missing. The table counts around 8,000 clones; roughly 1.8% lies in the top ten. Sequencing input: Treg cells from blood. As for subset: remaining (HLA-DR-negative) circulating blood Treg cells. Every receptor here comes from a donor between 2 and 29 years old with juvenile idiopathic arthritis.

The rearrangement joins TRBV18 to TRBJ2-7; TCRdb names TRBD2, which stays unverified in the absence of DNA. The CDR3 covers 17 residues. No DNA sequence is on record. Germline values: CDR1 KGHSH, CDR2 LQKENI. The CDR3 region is CASSPLLGLAGGHEQYF.

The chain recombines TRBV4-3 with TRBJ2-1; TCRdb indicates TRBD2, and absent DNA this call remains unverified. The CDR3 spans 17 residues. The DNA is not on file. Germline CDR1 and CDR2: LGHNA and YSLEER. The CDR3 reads CASSQWWGGSGGNEQFF.

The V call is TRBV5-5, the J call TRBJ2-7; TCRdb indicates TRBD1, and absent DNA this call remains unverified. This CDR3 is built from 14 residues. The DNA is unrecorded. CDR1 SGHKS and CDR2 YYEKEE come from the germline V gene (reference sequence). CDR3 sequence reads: CASSWVGQGNEQYF. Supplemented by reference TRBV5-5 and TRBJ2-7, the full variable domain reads DAGVTQSPTHLIKTRGQQVTLRCSPISGHKSVSWYQQVLGQGPQFIFQYYEKEERGRGNFPDRFSARQFPNYSSELNVNALLLGDSALYLCASSWVGQGNEQYFGPGTRLTVT.

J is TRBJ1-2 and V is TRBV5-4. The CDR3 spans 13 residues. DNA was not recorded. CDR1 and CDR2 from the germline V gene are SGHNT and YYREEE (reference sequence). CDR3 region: CASSPNVNYGYTF.

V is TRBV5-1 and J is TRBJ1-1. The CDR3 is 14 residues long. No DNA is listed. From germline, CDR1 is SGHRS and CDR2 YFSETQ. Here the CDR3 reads CASSYGILNTEAFF.

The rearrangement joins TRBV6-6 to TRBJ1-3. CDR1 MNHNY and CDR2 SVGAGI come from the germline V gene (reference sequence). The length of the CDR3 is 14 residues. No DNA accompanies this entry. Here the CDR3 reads CASSGAASGNTIYF.

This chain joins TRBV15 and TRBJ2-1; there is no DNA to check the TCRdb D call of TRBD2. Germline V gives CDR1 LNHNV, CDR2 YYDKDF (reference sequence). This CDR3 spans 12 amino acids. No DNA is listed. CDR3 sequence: CATSRDAGEQFF.

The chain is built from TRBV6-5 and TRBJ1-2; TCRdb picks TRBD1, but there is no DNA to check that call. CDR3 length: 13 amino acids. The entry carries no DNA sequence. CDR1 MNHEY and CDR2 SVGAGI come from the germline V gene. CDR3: CASSSGQGDGYTF.

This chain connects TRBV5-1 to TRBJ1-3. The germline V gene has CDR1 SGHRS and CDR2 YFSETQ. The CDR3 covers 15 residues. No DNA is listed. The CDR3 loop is CASSLSGLSGNTIYF.

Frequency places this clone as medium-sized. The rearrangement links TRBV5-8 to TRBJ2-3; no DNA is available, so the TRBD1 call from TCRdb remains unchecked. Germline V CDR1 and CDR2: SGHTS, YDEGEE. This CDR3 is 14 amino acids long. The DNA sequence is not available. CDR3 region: CASSLVGVTDTQYF. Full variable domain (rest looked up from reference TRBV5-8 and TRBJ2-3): EAGVTQSPTHLIKTRGQQATLRCSPISGHTSVYWYQQALGLGLQFLLWYDEGEERNRGNFPPRFSGRQFPNYSSELNVNALELEDSALYLCASSLVGVTDTQYFGPGTRLTVL.

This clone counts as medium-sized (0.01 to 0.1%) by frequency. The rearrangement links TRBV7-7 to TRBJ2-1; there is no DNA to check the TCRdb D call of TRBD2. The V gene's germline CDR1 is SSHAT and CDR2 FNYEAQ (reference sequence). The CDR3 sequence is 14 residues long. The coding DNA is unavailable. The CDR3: CASSRSFSGNEQFF.

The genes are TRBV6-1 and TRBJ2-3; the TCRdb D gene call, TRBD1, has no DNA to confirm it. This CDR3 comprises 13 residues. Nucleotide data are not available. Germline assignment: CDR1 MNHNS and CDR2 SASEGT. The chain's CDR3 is CATLKGVADTQYF.

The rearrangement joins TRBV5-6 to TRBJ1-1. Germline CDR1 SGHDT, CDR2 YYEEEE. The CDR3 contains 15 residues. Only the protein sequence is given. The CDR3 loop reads CASSLIGGMNTEAFF.

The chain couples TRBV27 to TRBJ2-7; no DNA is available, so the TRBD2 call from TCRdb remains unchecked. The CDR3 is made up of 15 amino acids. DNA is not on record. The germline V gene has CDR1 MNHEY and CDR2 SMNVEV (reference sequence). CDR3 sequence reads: CASSLSPDSSYEQYF.

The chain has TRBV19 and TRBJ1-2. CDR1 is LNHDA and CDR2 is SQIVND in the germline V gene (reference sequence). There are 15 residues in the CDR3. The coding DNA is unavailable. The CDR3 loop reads CASSIFSRTYYGYTF.

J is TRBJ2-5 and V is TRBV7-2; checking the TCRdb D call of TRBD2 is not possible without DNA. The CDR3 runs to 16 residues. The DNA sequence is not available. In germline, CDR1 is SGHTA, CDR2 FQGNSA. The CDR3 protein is CASSPAGLAARETQYF.

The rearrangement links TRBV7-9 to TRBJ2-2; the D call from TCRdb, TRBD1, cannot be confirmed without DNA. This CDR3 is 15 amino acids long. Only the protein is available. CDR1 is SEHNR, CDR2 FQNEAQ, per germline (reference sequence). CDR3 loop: CASSLGTGGPGELFF.

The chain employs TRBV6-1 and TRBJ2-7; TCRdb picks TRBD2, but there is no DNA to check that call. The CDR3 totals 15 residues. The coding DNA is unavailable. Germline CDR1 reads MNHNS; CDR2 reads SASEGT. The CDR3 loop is CASRATSGGSYEQYF.

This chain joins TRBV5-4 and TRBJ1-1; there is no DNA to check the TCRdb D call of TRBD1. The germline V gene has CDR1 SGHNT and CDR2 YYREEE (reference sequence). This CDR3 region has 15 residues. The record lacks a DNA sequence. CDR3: CASSFGLGQGTEAFF.

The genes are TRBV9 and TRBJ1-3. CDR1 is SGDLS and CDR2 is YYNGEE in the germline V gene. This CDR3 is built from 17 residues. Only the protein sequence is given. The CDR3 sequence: CASSAITGGDYGNTIYF.

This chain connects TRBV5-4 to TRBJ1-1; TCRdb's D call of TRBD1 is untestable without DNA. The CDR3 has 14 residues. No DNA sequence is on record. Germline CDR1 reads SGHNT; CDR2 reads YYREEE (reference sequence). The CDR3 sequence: CASSWDRENTEAFF.

CDR3 sequence reads: CASSQGLEYEQYF. The chain has TRBV18 and TRBJ2-7; TCRdb indicates TRBD2, and absent DNA this call remains unverified. Germline V gives CDR1 KGHSH, CDR2 LQKENI. This CDR3 region has 13 residues. A DNA sequence was not provided.

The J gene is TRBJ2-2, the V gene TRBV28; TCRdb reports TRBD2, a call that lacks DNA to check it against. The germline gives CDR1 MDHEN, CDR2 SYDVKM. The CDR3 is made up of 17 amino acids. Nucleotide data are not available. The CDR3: CASSTIMRGVRTGELFF.

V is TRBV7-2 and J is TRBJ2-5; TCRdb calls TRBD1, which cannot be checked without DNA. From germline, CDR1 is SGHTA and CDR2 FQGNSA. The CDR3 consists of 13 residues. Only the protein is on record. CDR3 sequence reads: CASSLGRGETQYF. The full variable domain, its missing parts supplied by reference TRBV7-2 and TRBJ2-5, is GAGVSQSPSNKVTEKGKDVELRCDPISGHTALYWYRQSLGQGLEFLIYFQGNSAPDKSGLPSDRFSAERTGGSVSTLTIQRTQQEDSAVYLCASSLGRGETQYFGPGTRLLVL.

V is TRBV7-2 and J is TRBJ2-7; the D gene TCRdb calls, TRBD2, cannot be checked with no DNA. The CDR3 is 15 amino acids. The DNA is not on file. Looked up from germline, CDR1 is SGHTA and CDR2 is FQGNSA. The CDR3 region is CASSLATGGPYEQYF.

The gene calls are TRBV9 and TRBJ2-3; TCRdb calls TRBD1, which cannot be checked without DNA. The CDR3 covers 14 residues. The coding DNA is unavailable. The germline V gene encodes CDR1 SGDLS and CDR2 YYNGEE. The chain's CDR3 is CASSVGAGTDTQYF.